A single sample gave rise to the 23 T cell receptor beta chains below, sequenced in a study of OX40 agonist ivuxolimab in advanced cancers. Using immunoSEQ multiplex PCR, the repertoire was profiled, and TCRdb retains in-frame clones only, with some absent. The repertoire holds roughly 70,000 clones, with 85% to 90% as singletons. Sequences were derived from CD4+ or CD8+ T cells sorted from blood, sampled in a trial of the OX40 agonist ivuxolimab. The receptors were sampled from an adult with an advanced solid tumor such as melanoma, head and neck, liver or kidney cancer.

The chain has TRBV25-1 and TRBJ2-7, with a possible D match to TRBD1 (6 bases). Looked up from germline, CDR1 is MGHDK and CDR2 is SYGVNS. The CDR3 consists of 13 residues. V was clipped by 3 bases and J by 4 bases, with 10 bases between them. For the CDR3, the DNA is TGTGCCAGCAGTGACCTGGACAGTTACGAGCAGTACTTC. It specifies CASSDLDSYEQYF.

The chain uses TRBV5-1 and TRBJ1-2; D remains ambiguous. Trimming stripped 1 base from V and 3 bases from J, with 13 bases between. CDR1 and CDR2 (germline): SGHRS, YFSETQ. The CDR3 totals 15 residues. The CDR3 region is CASSLSGGADYGYTF. The CDR3 region has the DNA TGCGCCAGCAGCTTGTCCGGAGGAGCCGACTATGGCTACACCTTC.

The genes are TRBV7-9 and TRBJ2-5, with D perhaps given as TRBD1 or TRBD2 (5 bases each). Germline V CDR1 and CDR2: SEHNR, FQNEAQ (reference sequence). The V end was cut by 1 base, the J end by 5 bases, with 14 bases between. This CDR3 region has 15 residues. The CDR3 DNA sequence: TGTGCCAGCAGCTTAGGTTTGTCGGGGCCCGAGACCCAGTACTTC. Translation gives CASSLGLSGPETQYF.

This clone was counted once. The chain uses TRBV4-3 and TRBJ1-2; 10 bases are a match to TRBD1. The V segment lost 1 base and the J segment 6 bases; nucleotides outside the gene matches: 5. CDR1 is LGHNA, CDR2 YSLEER, per germline. This CDR3 is 15 amino acids long. CDR3 sequence reads: CASSQGGQGWDGYTF. The CDR3 DNA reads TGCGCCAGCAGCCAAGGGGGACAGGGGTGGGATGGCTACACCTTC.

V gene TRBV18 combines with J gene TRBJ1-1; D remains unclear. The germline gives CDR1 KGHSH, CDR2 LQKENI. V was clipped by 2 bases and J by 4 bases, with 20 bases between them. CDR3 length: 17 amino acids. CDR3 in DNA: TGTGCCAGCTCACCAAGTACAGCTCCAACAAGGCGCACTGAAGCTTTCTTT. It specifies CASSPSTAPTRRTEAFF.

The chain recombines TRBV7-9 with TRBJ1-1; the D is unclear. Germline V lookup: CDR1 SEHNR, CDR2 FQNEAQ (reference sequence). This CDR3 has 13 residues. Trimming cost V 6 bases and J 2 bases, with 10 bases left between them. CDR3 coding DNA: TGTGCCAGCAGGTCAGAGGCCAACACTGAAGCTTTCTTT. The encoded protein is CASRSEANTEAFF.

The V gene is TRBV4-1, the J gene TRBJ2-3; D not resolved. Germline CDR1 and CDR2: MGHRA and YSYEKL. CDR3 length equals 14 residues. The ends were cut back, 6 bases at V and 0 bases at J, with 10 bases in the middle. Here the CDR3 DNA reads TGCGCCAGCAGTCCCCCTACTAGCACAGATACGCAGTATTTT. Amino acids: CASSPPTSTDTQYF.

The rearrangement joins TRBV19 to TRBJ1-2; TRBD1 agrees at 7 bases. Germline V CDR1 and CDR2: LNHDA, SQIVND (reference sequence). The CDR3 sequence is 14 residues long. Unmatched junction bases numbered 15, after V lost 9 bases and J lost 8 bases. CDR3 DNA sequence: TGTGCCAGCACTAATCCTGACAGGGAGAAAGGCTACACCTTC. Residues: CASTNPDREKGYTF.

The J gene is TRBJ2-2, the V gene TRBV6-5, with TRBD1 as a possible D gene (5 bases). CDR1 is MNHEY and CDR2 is SVGAGI in the germline V gene. Between the trimmed V and J ends, which lost 6 bases and 9 bases, there was a span of 14 bases. The CDR3 has 13 amino acids. CDR3 amino acids: CASRDTDLRELFF. Written as DNA, the CDR3 is TGTGCCAGCAGGGACACCGATCTCCGGGAGCTGTTTTTT.

This clone is a singleton in its sample. V usage is TRBV10-3 and J usage is TRBJ2-3; TRBD2 agrees at 7 bases. The CDR3 is 12 residues long. Trimming cost V 10 bases and J 6 bases; bases outside gene matches: 7. Germline lookup yields CDR1 ENHRY and CDR2 SYGVKD. CDR3 amino acids: CATHRGDDTQYF. CDR3 DNA: TGTGCCACTCACCGGGGGGATGATACGCAGTATTTT.

The chain is built from TRBV5-4 and TRBJ1-4; no reliable D call. Per germline, CDR1 SGHNT and CDR2 YYREEE (reference sequence). The CDR3 sequence is 14 residues long. With 1 base removed from V and 8 bases from J, the gap between germline ends came to 12 bases. The DNA of the CDR3 is TGTGCCAGCAGCTTGAGGGCGAGCGGAGAAAAACTGTTTTTT. It encodes CASSLRASGEKLFF.

This chain links TRBV5-4 with TRBJ1-1, with TRBD1 identical over 9 bases. CDR3 length: 15 amino acids. Trimming removed 0 bases from V and 8 bases from J; junction bases left unmatched: 8. The germline CDR1 and CDR2 sequences are SGHNT and YYREEE (reference sequence). The CDR3 loop reads CASSLARGQGKEAFF. CDR3 sequence (DNA): TGTGCCAGCAGCTTGGCCCGGGGACAGGGAAAAGAAGCTTTCTTT.

The chain uses TRBV5-1 and TRBJ2-5, with TRBD2 as a possible D gene (5 bases). CDR1 is SGHRS and CDR2 is YFSETQ in the germline V gene. V was trimmed by 2 bases and J by 5 bases, leaving 19 bases between them. The CDR3 totals 16 residues. CDR3 nucleotide sequence: TGCGCCAGCAGCTTTTTAGCAGGTTCGGGCGGGGAGACCCAGTACTTC. It specifies CASSFLAGSGGETQYF.

The rearrangement joins TRBV7-2 to TRBJ2-3, with TRBD1 matching over 7 bases. The V and J ends lost 5 bases and 2 bases, in that order; junction bases with no gene match: 4. The CDR3 has 14 residues. Germline V gene lookup returns CDR1 SGHTA and CDR2 FQGNSA. CDR3 loop: CASSPGTATDTQYF. The CDR3 bases are TGTGCCAGCAGCCCAGGGACAGCCACAGATACGCAGTATTTT.

V usage is TRBV5-6 and J usage is TRBJ1-2; D is perhaps TRBD1 (5 bases). CDR1 and CDR2 from the germline V gene are SGHDT and YYEEEE. V lost 3 bases, J lost 8 bases, and 20 bases lay in between. CDR3 length: 15 residues. The DNA for the CDR3 is TGTGCCAGCAGCTCGGGGACGGTTTACTCGTTCGGCTACACCTTC. Its protein product is CASSSGTVYSFGYTF.

J is TRBJ1-1 and V is TRBV6-5; TRBD1 matches at 9 bases. CDR1 MNHEY and CDR2 SVGAGI come from the germline V gene. The CDR3 has 13 amino acids. V was clipped by 7 bases and J by 10 bases; unmatched bases: 10. The CDR3 DNA reads TGTGCCAGCATTCCCGACAGGGGGAAATTAGCTTTCTTT. Residues: CASIPDRGKLAFF.

This sequence joins TRBV9 and TRBJ1-2; maybe TRBD1 (6 bases). V shed 0 bases and J shed 4 bases, with 13 bases lying between them. This CDR3 has 15 residues. Germline CDR1 is SGDLS and CDR2 is YYNGEE. CDR3 in DNA: TGTGCCAGCAGCGTAGTTCCCGGGGGCGCCTATGGCTACACCTTC. This sequence encodes CASSVVPGGAYGYTF.

This chain uses TRBV5-1 with TRBJ2-1; TRBD2 matches 10 bases. Trimming took 4 bases from V and 6 from J; bases not matched to a gene: 1. This CDR3 region has 13 residues. Germline V CDR1 and CDR2: SGHRS, YFSETQ. CDR3 region: CASSQRGGNEQFF. For the CDR3, the DNA is TGCGCCAGCAGCCAGCGGGGGGGCAATGAGCAGTTCTTC.

In this sample, this clone turned up once. This chain connects TRBV7-2 to TRBJ1-4, with D unresolved. The germline V gene encodes CDR1 SGHTA and CDR2 FQGNSA. V lost 1 base, J lost 5 bases, and 5 bases lay in between. The CDR3 length is 13 residues. The CDR3 DNA reads TGTGCCAGCAGCTTAGTGGGAAATGAAAAACTGTTTTTT. The encoded protein is CASSLVGNEKLFF.

Here the CDR3 reads CASSAPGGHTSTDTQYF. As DNA, the CDR3 is TGTGCCAGCAGCGCGCCAGGGGGTCACACTAGCACAGATACGCAGTATTTT. The V and J genes are TRBV9 and TRBJ2-3; 7 bases match TRBD1. Germline CDR1 and CDR2: SGDLS and YYNGEE. V shed 3 bases, J shed 0 bases, and the junction held 10 bases outside the gene matches. The CDR3 has 17 residues.

V usage is TRBV6-5 and J usage is TRBJ1-5, with no clear D. The CDR3 covers 14 residues. Trimming took 9 bases from V and 6 from J, leaving 18 bases between them. CDR1 and CDR2 (germline): MNHEY, SVGAGI. The CDR3: CASIRTGGRQPQHF. DNA of the CDR3: TGTGCCAGTATTAGGACGGGAGGGCGTCAGCCCCAGCATTTT.

V gene TRBV19 combines with J gene TRBJ1-2, with D possibly TRBD1 on 5 matching bases. V was pared by 6 bases and J by 5 bases, with 10 bases between. CDR3 length: 12 residues. Germline CDR1 reads LNHDA; CDR2 reads SQIVND (reference sequence). For the CDR3, the DNA is TGTGCCAGTAGGGTTGGGGCTTATGGCTACACCTTC. It is translated as CASRVGAYGYTF.

The V call is TRBV4-3, the J call TRBJ1-2; possible D gene TRBD1, 6 bases. Germline lookup yields CDR1 LGHNA and CDR2 YSLEER. Trimming took 1 base from V and 4 from J, leaving 13 bases between them. The CDR3 is 15 residues long. The DNA of the CDR3 is TGCGCCAGCAGCCAAGCGCGAGGGGGGGGCTATGGCTACACCTTC. Translated: CASSQARGGGYGYTF.